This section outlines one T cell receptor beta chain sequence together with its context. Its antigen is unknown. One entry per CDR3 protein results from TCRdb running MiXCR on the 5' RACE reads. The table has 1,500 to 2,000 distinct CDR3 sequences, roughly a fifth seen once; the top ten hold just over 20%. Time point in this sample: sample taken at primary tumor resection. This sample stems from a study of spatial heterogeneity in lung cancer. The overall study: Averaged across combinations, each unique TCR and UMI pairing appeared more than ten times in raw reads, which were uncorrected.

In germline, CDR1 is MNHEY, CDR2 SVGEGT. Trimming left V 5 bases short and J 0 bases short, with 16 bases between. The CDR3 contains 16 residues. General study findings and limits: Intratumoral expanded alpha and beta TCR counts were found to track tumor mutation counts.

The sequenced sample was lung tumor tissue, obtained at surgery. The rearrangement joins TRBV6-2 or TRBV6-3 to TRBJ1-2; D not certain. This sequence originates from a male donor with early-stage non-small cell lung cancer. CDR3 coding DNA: TGTGCCAGCAGTCCAACTAGACAACTCGCTAACTATGGCTACACCTTC. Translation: CASSPTRQLANYGYTF.